The TCR beta chain under discussion was sequenced for a study of post-analysis software for immune sequencing data. Study information: The patients showed relapsing-remitting, secondary progressive and progressive-relapsing multiple sclerosis courses. Study-wide results and caveats: Significantly decreased normalized Chao1 diversity was recorded for multiple sclerosis patients relative to controls. Samples sharing a preparation batch grouped tightly together when assessed by F measure. Five or six TRBV segments, including TRBV5-6, TRBV5-1 and TRBV20-1, were more frequent in patients than controls.

Carried by the TCR beta cDNA libraries were unique molecular identifiers. Input amounts of 1 to 10 million T cells were used. These gave about 500,000 cDNA molecules, so each molecule approximated one T cell. TCRdb reprocessed the PCR reads via MiXCR and lists one record per CDR3 protein. The data show hundreds of thousands of distinct CDR3 sequences, about 27% seen once. Trimming cost V 5 bases and J 0 bases, with 26 bases left between them. CDR1 is SGHTA, CDR2 FQGNSA, per germline. This CDR3 has 21 residues. At least ten counts were recorded for this clonotype. What it binds is not known. This sequence was found in a girl under 18 with multiple sclerosis. Sequencing input: blood. J is TRBJ1-6 and V is TRBV7-2; D unclear. CDR3 DNA sequence: TGTGCCAGCAGCCTTACCTCCATAATTCGGACGGGGAGCTCCTATAATTCACCCCTCCACTTT. Translating it yields CASSLTSIIRTGSSYNSPLHF.